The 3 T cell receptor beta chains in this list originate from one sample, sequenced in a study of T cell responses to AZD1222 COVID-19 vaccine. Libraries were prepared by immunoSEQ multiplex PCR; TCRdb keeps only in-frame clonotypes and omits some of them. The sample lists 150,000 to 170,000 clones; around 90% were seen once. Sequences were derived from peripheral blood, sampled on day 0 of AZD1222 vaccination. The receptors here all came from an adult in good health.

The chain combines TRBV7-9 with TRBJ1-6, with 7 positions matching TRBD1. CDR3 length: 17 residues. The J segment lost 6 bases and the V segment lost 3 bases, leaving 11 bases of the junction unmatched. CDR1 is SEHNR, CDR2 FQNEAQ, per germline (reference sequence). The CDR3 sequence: CASSLGPLGTANSPLHF. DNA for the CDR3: TGTGCCAGCAGCTTGGGGCCCCTCGGGACAGCTAATTCACCCCTCCACTTT.

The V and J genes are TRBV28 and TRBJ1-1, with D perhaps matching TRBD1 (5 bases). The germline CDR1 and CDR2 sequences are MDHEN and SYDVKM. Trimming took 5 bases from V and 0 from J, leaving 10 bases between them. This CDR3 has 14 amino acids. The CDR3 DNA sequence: TGTGCCAGCAGTCTGGACACAATGAACACTGAAGCTTTCTTT. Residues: CASSLDTMNTEAFF. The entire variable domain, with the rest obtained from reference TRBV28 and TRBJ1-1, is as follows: DVKVTQSSRYLVKRTGEKVFLECVQDMDHENMFWYRQDPGLGLRLIYFSYDVKMKEKGDIPEGYSVSREKKERFSLILESASTNQTSMYLCASSLDTMNTEAFFGQGTRLTVV.

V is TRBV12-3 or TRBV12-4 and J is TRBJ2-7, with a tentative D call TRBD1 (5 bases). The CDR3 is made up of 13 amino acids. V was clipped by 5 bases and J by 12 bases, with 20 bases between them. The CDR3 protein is CASSPLGHRRRYF. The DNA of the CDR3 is TGTGCCAGCAGTCCCTTGGGCCACAGGAGACGGTACTTC.